One and the same sample provided the 15 T cell receptor beta chains below, sequenced in a study of blood T cell repertoires in COVID-19. Measured with immunoSEQ multiplex PCR; TCRdb has only the in-frame clones, and not every one. The sample includes tens of thousands of clones, just under 80% seen only once; the top ten take around 17%. Sequencing used peripheral blood. These receptors were collected from a human donor in a cohort sampled during active COVID-19.

This chain uses TRBV18 with TRBJ1-4; D is perhaps TRBD1 (6 bases). From germline, CDR1 is KGHSH and CDR2 LQKENI. Deletions cut 2 bases from V and 5 bases from J, with 6 bases between. This CDR3 contains 13 residues. The CDR3 sequence: CASSPGQNEKLFF. The CDR3 DNA sequence: TGTGCCAGCTCACCAGGACAGAATGAAAAACTGTTTTTT.

In nucleotides, the CDR3 is TGTGCCAGCAGCCAGAGGCATTGGGGCACAGATACGCAGTATTTT. Protein sequence: CASSQRHWGTDTQYF. This sequence joins TRBV7-2 and TRBJ2-3; D is unresolved. Trimming took 5 bases from V and 1 from J, leaving 13 bases between them. Germline lookup yields CDR1 SGHTA and CDR2 FQGNSA. CDR3 length: 15 residues.

The V call is TRBV10-2, the J call TRBJ2-1; 15 bases line up with TRBD2. Germline assignment: CDR1 WSHSY and CDR2 SAAADI. This CDR3 region has 18 residues. V shed 5 bases, J shed 7 bases, and the junction held 12 bases outside the gene matches. CDR3 sequence reads: CASSTDPGLAGGRNEQFF. The CDR3 bases are TGCGCCAGCAGTACGGACCCGGGACTAGCGGGAGGTCGGAATGAGCAGTTCTTC.

This clone showed up just once. The chain uses TRBV5-1 and TRBJ1-2; tentatively, D is TRBD1 (5 bases). Trimming left V 2 bases short and J 7 bases short, with 15 bases between. The CDR3 length is 14 residues. Germline V lookup: CDR1 SGHRS, CDR2 YFSETQ. CDR3 coding DNA: TGCGCCAGCAGCTTCCAGGAGGGACTAACTGGCTACACCTTC. This sequence encodes CASSFQEGLTGYTF.

J is TRBJ2-7 and V is TRBV5-1, with D perhaps TRBD1 (5 bases). Germline-derived CDR1 and CDR2 are SGHRS and YFSETQ. The CDR3 spans 14 residues. The V end lost 6 bases, the J end lost 5 bases, and 18 bases lay between the germline ends. CDR3 region: CASKQGPSADEQYF. The DNA for the CDR3 is TGCGCCAGCAAGCAGGGCCCTTCGGCGGACGAGCAGTACTTC.

The chain is built from TRBV5-1 and TRBJ2-6; D gene uncertain. Germline loops: CDR1 SGHRS, CDR2 YFSETQ. Trimming pared 0 bases from V and 0 bases from J, leaving 7 bases between. This CDR3 contains 16 residues. The CDR3 DNA follows: TGCGCCAGCAGCTTGGGAGTGTTCTCTGGGGCCAACGTCCTGACTTTC. Translated, it gives CASSLGVFSGANVLTF.

The gene calls are TRBV21-1 and TRBJ1-5. TRBV21-1 is an annotated pseudogene. This CDR3 has 16 amino acids. CDR3 nucleotide sequence: TGTGCCAGCAGCAAATCCGAACCCGGGGGGCTGCTACCCCAGCATTTT. Translation: CASSKSEPGGLLPQHF.

V gene TRBV27 combines with J gene TRBJ1-2; no reliable D call. CDR3 length equals 13 residues. CDR1 and CDR2 from the germline V gene are MNHEY and SMNVEV (reference sequence). V lost 5 bases and J 3 bases, leaving 10 bases between the germline ends. CDR3 sequence reads: CASSPNGDYGYTF. The DNA of the CDR3 is TGTGCCAGCAGTCCCAACGGGGACTATGGCTACACCTTC.

The chain combines TRBV3-1 (or the pseudogene TRBV3-2) with TRBJ1-1, with 7 bases aligning to TRBD1. V trimming: 4 bases; J trimming: 10 bases; junction bases outside the gene matches: 12. The germline V gene has CDR1 LGHDT and CDR2 YNNKEL (reference sequence). The CDR3 runs to 14 residues. CDR3 DNA sequence: TGTGCCAGCAGCCTTGACAGGGTTCGAAATACAGCTTTCTTT. This codes for CASSLDRVRNTAFF.

The chain recombines TRBV28 with TRBJ2-3; tentative D call: TRBD1 (6 bases). CDR1 and CDR2 from the germline V gene are MDHEN and SYDVKM. Trimming removed 7 bases at V and 4 bases at J, with 18 bases between. The CDR3 covers 15 residues. The CDR3: CASTRPQGRADTQYF. CDR3 bases: TGTGCCAGCACCCGCCCACAGGGTAGGGCAGATACGCAGTATTTT.

V is TRBV4-1 and J is TRBJ1-2, with D possibly TRBD1 on 5 matching bases. Germline CDR1 reads MGHRA; CDR2 reads YSYEKL. Trimming shortened V by 2 bases and J by 4 bases, and 14 bases separated the two germline ends. The CDR3 is made up of 15 amino acids. The CDR3 is CASSQLDWGIYGYTF. The CDR3, as DNA: TGCGCCAGCAGCCAACTGGATTGGGGCATCTATGGCTACACCTTC.

The chain recombines TRBV19 with TRBJ2-1, with 14 bases that match TRBD2. This CDR3 has 15 amino acids. Germline lookup yields CDR1 LNHDA and CDR2 SQIVND (reference sequence). J was trimmed by 5 bases and V by 6 bases; bases with no gene match: 3. CDR3 in amino acids: CASSGTSGGHNEQFF. Written as DNA, the CDR3 is TGTGCCAGTAGCGGGACTAGCGGGGGCCACAATGAGCAGTTCTTC. The complete variable domain, with remaining parts taken from reference TRBV19 and TRBJ2-1, reads DGGITQSPKYLFRKEGQNVTLSCEQNLNHDAMYWYRQDPGQGLRLIYYSQIVNDFQKGDIAEGYSVSREKKESFPLTVTSAQKNPTAFYLCASSGTSGGHNEQFFGPGTRLTVL.

This chain uses TRBV19 with TRBJ2-3; 7 bases fit TRBD2. Germline V gives CDR1 LNHDA, CDR2 SQIVND (reference sequence). This CDR3 spans 13 amino acids. With V trimmed by 7 bases and J by 6 bases, 7 bases remained unmatched. CDR3 sequence (DNA): TGTGCCAGTATAGACGGGAGGAGGGATACGCAGTATTTT. Its translation: CASIDGRRDTQYF. Complete variable domain (other parts from reference TRBV19 and TRBJ2-3): DGGITQSPKYLFRKEGQNVTLSCEQNLNHDAMYWYRQDPGQGLRLIYYSQIVNDFQKGDIAEGYSVSREKKESFPLTVTSAQKNPTAFYLCASIDGRRDTQYFGPGTRLTVL.

The chain has TRBV18 and TRBJ1-2; tentatively, D is TRBD1 (5 bases). Looked up from germline, CDR1 is KGHSH and CDR2 is LQKENI. V was cut by 1 base and J by 4 bases, with 13 bases left in between. The CDR3 totals 15 residues. The CDR3 reads CASSPLGQTPYGYTF. CDR3 nucleotide sequence: TGTGCCAGCTCACCACTGGGGCAGACGCCCTATGGCTACACCTTC. The whole variable domain, remainder taken from reference TRBV18 and TRBJ1-2, is NAGVMQNPRHLVRRRGQEARLRCSPMKGHSHVYWYRQLPEEGLKFMVYLQKENIIDESGMPKERFSAEFPKEGPSILRIQQVVRGDSAAYFCASSPLGQTPYGYTFGSGTRLTVV.

CDR3 bases: TGTGCCAGCAGTTCAGAGGTGGACAGCGCCTACGAGCAGTACTTC. This sequence encodes CASSSEVDSAYEQYF. This chain links TRBV7-9 with TRBJ2-7; the D gene is possibly TRBD1 (6 bases). The CDR3 is made up of 15 amino acids. Trimming stripped 6 bases from V and 2 bases from J, with 17 bases between. CDR1 and CDR2 (germline): SEHNR, FQNEAQ (reference sequence).